These T cell receptor beta chains were read from a single sample in a study of T cell changes during pregnancy in multiple sclerosis. Libraries were prepared by immunoSEQ multiplex PCR; TCRdb keeps only in-frame clonotypes and omits some of them. This sample has roughly 40,000 clones, with 92% found just once. This specimen consisted of CD8+ T cells from peripheral blood mononuclear cells, obtained in the first trimester of pregnancy. The receptors shown here come from a female donor with multiple sclerosis, enrolled in a pregnancy study. The CDR3 runs from the conserved cysteine through the conserved F or W.

cdr3_length,j_call,v_call,cdr3_aa
15,TRBJ1-1,TRBV5-1,CASSEDRGLSAEAFF
17,TRBJ2-3,TRBV10-1,CASSDGSGGRDTDTQYF
13,TRBJ1-3,TRBV5-1,CASSLVLGNTIYF
14,TRBJ1-1,TRBV27,CASSSGLSITEAFF
16,TRBJ2-1,TRBV4-2,CASSRNSGGAYNEQFF
13,TRBJ2-3,TRBV9,CASSVTGADTQYF
14,TRBJ2-6,TRBV9,CASSDNSGANVLTF
15,TRBJ1-6,TRBV18,CASSPRTEHNSPLHF
13,TRBJ1-1,TRBV9,CASSGEGGSEAFF
14,TRBJ2-2,TRBV12-1,CASNSGANTGELFF
14,TRBJ2-1,TRBV7-2,CASSLGGPYNEQFF
15,TRBJ2-1,TRBV7-2,CASSSGTRRYNEQFF
15,TRBJ2-3,TRBV19,CASSTPGTGADTQYF
14,TRBJ2-7,TRBV7-9,CASSLGQGIYEQYF
18,TRBJ2-3,TRBV2,CASSGGTVAGGPTDTQYF
17,TRBJ2-7,TRBV30,CAWSAFPGQGHPYEQYF
16,TRBJ1-2,TRBV18,CASSIRRIIWFYGYTF
14,TRBJ1-1,TRBV27,CASSLRQGNTEAFF
16,TRBJ2-5,TRBV10-3,CAISEPSYEEGETQYF
14,TRBJ2-7,TRBV6-1,CASSEGQGGSEQYF
14,TRBJ1-2,TRBV30,CAWSVLEGGYGYTF
16,TRBJ2-7,TRBV4-1,CASSPVMGDTRYEQYF